The 9 T cell receptor beta chains reported below all come from one sample, sequenced in a study of blood T cells in healthy people across ages. The authors ran a second PCR of 7 to 11 cycles using a sample-barcoded 5' primer and a J-beta primer mix. MiXCR, applied by TCRdb to the 5' RACE reads, yields one record per CDR3 protein. The sample carries approximately 1.5 million distinct CDR3 sequences, 42% recorded once. Input material: blood. The receptor source for this set is a woman between 18 and 29 years old in good health.

This clonotype was seen only once. Relative to the germline gene, one junction end is altered; a read error may explain this. This chain's CDR3 is CGVEVVPGNRYNEQFF. The CDR3 DNA is TGCGGCGTTGAAGTTGTTCCGGGAAATAGGTACAATGAGCAGTTCTTC. The V and J genes are TRBV29-1 and TRBJ2-1, with D maybe TRBD2 (5 bases). CDR1 is SQVTM and CDR2 is ANQGSEA in the germline V gene. This CDR3 region has 16 residues.

CDR3 amino acids: CASSQSVDYRGSNTEAFF. Written as DNA, the CDR3 is TGTGCCAGCAGCCAATCGGTGGATTACAGGGGGTCGAACACTGAAGCTTTCTTT. The chain links TRBV4-2 to TRBJ1-1; 8 nucleotides match TRBD1. The V segment lost 2 bases and the J segment 1 base; nucleotides outside the gene matches: 12. Germline V gene sequence: CDR1 LGHNA, CDR2 YNFKEQ. This CDR3 has 18 residues.

This clonotype was seen a handful of times. The chain combines TRBV5-1 with TRBJ1-1, with D possibly TRBD1 on 6 matching bases. This CDR3 is 13 amino acids long. Trimming took off 6 bases at V and 0 bases at J, with 9 bases between the two ends. The germline gives CDR1 SGHRS, CDR2 YFSETQ. DNA of the CDR3: TGCGCCAGCACCGGGACATTGAACACTGAAGCTTTCTTT. Protein sequence: CASTGTLNTEAFF.

With regard to this clonotype: A much larger clone is a single base away; this may be a read error. The chain employs TRBV28 and TRBJ2-1; 9 bases fit TRBD1. The end of the DNA is better explained by TRBJ2-7, so the J call may be wrong. Per the germline V gene, CDR1 is MDHEN and CDR2 is SYDVKM. CDR3 size: 15 residues. CDR3 sequence reads: CASRRQGDSYNEQYF. The CDR3 nucleotides read TGTGCCAGCAGGAGACAGGGGGATTCCTACAATGAGCAGTACTTC.

To note about this clonotype: Relative to the germline gene, one junction end is altered; a read error may explain this. The chain links TRBV9 to TRBJ2-5, with no clear D. The CDR3 sequence is 13 residues long. The germline V gene has CDR1 SGDLS and CDR2 YYNGEE. The CDR3 nucleotides read TGCGCCAGCAGCGTAGGCAGGATCGGGACCCAGTACTTC. Protein product: CASSVGRIGTQYF. The variable domain in full, completed from reference TRBV9 and TRBJ2-5, reads DSGVTQTPKHLITATGQRVTLRCSPRSGDLSVYWYQQSLDQGLQFLIQYYNGEERAKGNILERFSAQQFPDLHSELNLSSLELGDSALYFCASSVGRIGTQYFGPGTRLLVL.

This sequence joins TRBV5-4 and TRBJ1-1; TRBD1 matches at 8 bases. CDR1 and CDR2 (germline): SGHNT, YYREEE (reference sequence). This CDR3 is 15 amino acids long. Germline trimming cut 6 bases from V and 4 bases from J; bases unmatched to any gene: 11. The CDR3 reads CASKRTGTVVTEAFF. CDR3 nucleotide sequence: TGTGCCAGCAAACGGACAGGGACGGTTGTCACTGAAGCTTTCTTT.

The chain recombines TRBV30 with TRBJ1-1, with TRBD1 matching over 7 bases. V lost 2 bases to trimming and J lost 1 base; unmatched junction nucleotides: 10. Germline-derived CDR1 and CDR2 are GTSNPN and SVGIG (reference sequence). This CDR3 is built from 16 residues. The CDR3 reads CAWSRRGALGNTEAFF. In DNA form, the CDR3 reads TGTGCCTGGAGTCGCAGGGGGGCCCTTGGGAACACTGAAGCTTTCTTT.

The gene calls are TRBV7-8 and TRBJ2-1, with 16 bases aligning to TRBD2. CDR3 length: 19 amino acids. After removal of 5 bases from V and 0 bases from J, the junction contained 7 bases not matched to a gene. Germline assignment: CDR1 SGHVS and CDR2 FQNEAQ. In DNA, the CDR3 is TGTGCCAGCAGCCTAGTGGGGACTAGCGGGGGGGGCTCCTACAATGAGCAGTTCTTC. Translation: CASSLVGTSGGGSYNEQFF.

The chain has TRBV6-5 and TRBJ2-2; 7 positions match TRBD2. The CDR3 spans 16 residues. In germline, CDR1 is MNHEY, CDR2 SVGAGI. Losses at the gene ends were 3 bases for V and 3 bases for J; bases not matched to a gene: 7. The CDR3 here is CASSYGLADDTGELFF. CDR3 DNA: TGTGCCAGCAGTTATGGCCTAGCGGACGACACCGGGGAGCTGTTTTTT.